The 21 T cell receptor beta chains below were found in one sample sequenced in a study of identifying expanded T cells in peripheral blood. The method was immunoSEQ multiplex PCR; TCRdb's version includes in-frame clones alone and lacks a portion of them. The data hold under 70,000 clones, with approximately 87% observed a single time. Sequencing was carried out using blood. Receptor source: a person aged 18 to 75 in good health.

The V gene is TRBV11-2, the J gene TRBJ2-7; D is possibly TRBD1 (6 bases). The CDR3 is made up of 13 amino acids. Trimming removed 1 base at V and 3 bases at J, with 7 bases between. Germline V gene lookup returns CDR1 SGHAT and CDR2 FQNNGV. The CDR3 here is CASSLAGDYEQYF. The CDR3, as DNA: TGTGCCAGCAGCTTAGCAGGGGACTACGAGCAGTACTTC.

The J gene is TRBJ2-7, the V gene TRBV19; perhaps TRBD1 as D (6 bases). CDR1 is LNHDA and CDR2 is SQIVND in the germline V gene (reference sequence). The CDR3 is 16 residues long. The V end was cut by 5 bases, the J end by 2 bases, with 19 bases between. The CDR3 bases are TGTGCCAGTAGTCCAGGGGCCGGAATAGGAACCTACGAGCAGTACTTC. It encodes CASSPGAGIGTYEQYF.

The chain couples TRBV30 to TRBJ2-1; no definite D call. Between the trimmed V and J ends, which lost 4 bases and 10 bases, there was a span of 17 bases. Germline CDR1 reads GTSNPN; CDR2 reads SVGIG (reference sequence). This CDR3 spans 13 amino acids. The CDR3 sequence: CAWTPGSSTEQFF. The CDR3 coding sequence is TGTGCCTGGACCCCGGGCTCCTCCACGGAGCAGTTCTTC.

The gene calls are TRBV28 and TRBJ1-1, with 7 bases aligning to TRBD1. The CDR3 loop spans 16 amino acids. Unmatched junction bases numbered 11, after V lost 4 bases and J lost 3 bases. In germline, CDR1 is MDHEN, CDR2 SYDVKM. The CDR3 DNA is TGTGCCAGCAGTTCTCCCCGAACACAGGGGCACACTGAAGCTTTCTTT. It codes for CASSSPRTQGHTEAFF.

V usage is TRBV9 and J usage is TRBJ2-7, with D perhaps TRBD2 (6 bases). Germline CDR1 is SGDLS and CDR2 is YYNGEE. CDR3 size: 13 residues. Trimming took 0 bases from V and 7 from J, leaving 11 bases between them. Here the CDR3 DNA reads TGTGCCAGCAGCGTAGAGCCAGGGACTGAGCAGTACTTC. Protein product: CASSVEPGTEQYF.

This clone was observed a single time. V gene TRBV7-2 combines with J gene TRBJ1-1; D perhaps matches TRBD1 (6 bases). The germline V gene has CDR1 SGHTA and CDR2 FQGNSA. The CDR3 is 14 residues long. Trimming pared 4 bases from V and 6 bases from J, leaving 15 bases between. The CDR3 protein is CASSSRPTGSEAFF. The CDR3 DNA follows: TGTGCCAGCAGCTCGAGACCGACAGGCTCTGAAGCTTTCTTT.

This chain links TRBV6-4 with TRBJ2-7; D could derive from TRBD1 or TRBD2 (6 bases each). Germline-derived CDR1 and CDR2 are MRHNA and SNTAGT. V was pared by 6 bases and J by 5 bases, with 11 bases between. The CDR3 is 12 residues long. The CDR3 DNA follows: TGTGCCAGCAGGTGGAGGGGGGACGAGCAGTACTTC. Translating it yields CASRWRGDEQYF.

The chain links TRBV18 to TRBJ1-4, with D tentatively TRBD1 (6 bases). Trimming took off 6 bases at V and 6 bases at J, with 17 bases between the two ends. This CDR3 is built from 15 residues. Germline V CDR1 and CDR2: KGHSH, LQKENI. The CDR3 loop is CASSPTQQGYEKLFF. DNA for the CDR3: TGTGCCAGCTCGCCTACTCAACAGGGTTATGAAAAACTGTTTTTT.

The genes are TRBV5-8 and TRBJ2-7; TRBD1 aligns across 8 bases. J lost 3 bases, V lost 3 bases, and 5 bases had no gene match. The CDR3 contains 14 residues. Germline CDR1 is SGHTS and CDR2 is YDEGEE. CDR3 in amino acids: CASSSYRGSYEQYF. CDR3 in DNA: TGTGCCAGCAGCTCCTACAGGGGGAGCTACGAGCAGTACTTC. The whole variable domain, filled in from reference TRBV5-8 and TRBJ2-7, reads EAGVTQSPTHLIKTRGQQATLRCSPISGHTSVYWYQQALGLGLQFLLWYDEGEERNRGNFPPRFSGRQFPNYSSELNVNALELEDSALYLCASSSYRGSYEQYFGPGTRLTVT.

The chain joins TRBV7-2 to TRBJ1-5; D is perhaps TRBD1 (5 bases). V was cut by 0 bases and J by 11 bases, with 17 bases left in between. CDR3 length: 15 residues. CDR1 and CDR2 (germline): SGHTA, FQGNSA. The CDR3 spells CASSLASGSGVSQHF. As DNA, the CDR3 is TGTGCCAGCAGCTTAGCGTCAGGGAGCGGCGTGTCCCAGCATTTT.

The chain combines TRBV11-2 with TRBJ2-7; 10 positions agree with TRBD1. CDR3 length equals 14 residues. V trimming: 2 bases; J trimming: 5 bases; junction bases outside the gene matches: 3. Germline lookup yields CDR1 SGHAT and CDR2 FQNNGV. CDR3 DNA: TGTGCCAGCAGCTTACCGGGACAGGGGCACGAGCAGTACTTC. Its translation: CASSLPGQGHEQYF.

The chain links TRBV7-9 to TRBJ1-4, with D unclear. The CDR3 sequence is 13 residues long. The V gene lost 4 bases and the J gene lost 8 bases, with 11 bases spanning the gap. CDR1 and CDR2 from the germline V gene are SEHNR and FQNEAQ (reference sequence). The CDR3 DNA sequence: TGTGCCAGCAGCTCTCCCGACTTGGAAAAACTGTTTTTT. It translates to CASSSPDLEKLFF.

This clone appeared a single time. The chain employs TRBV19 and TRBJ1-5, with D perhaps TRBD1 (5 bases). Germline V gene lookup returns CDR1 LNHDA and CDR2 SQIVND (reference sequence). The CDR3 runs to 16 residues. The V end lost 3 bases, the J end lost 0 bases, and 12 bases lay between the germline ends. The CDR3 DNA reads as TGTGCCAGTAGTATCGAGGGGCAGCATAGCAATCAGCCCCAGCATTTT. Protein product: CASSIEGQHSNQPQHF.

The chain carries TRBV4-2 and TRBJ2-2; 14 nucleotides match TRBD2. Trimming took 8 bases from V and 4 from J; bases not matched to a gene: 3. The germline V gene encodes CDR1 LGHNA and CDR2 YNFKEQ. This CDR3 spans 15 amino acids. The CDR3 is CASGLAGGGTGELFF. Written as DNA, the CDR3 is TGTGCCAGCGGACTAGCGGGGGGCGGCACCGGGGAGCTGTTTTTT.

The J gene is TRBJ1-2, the V gene TRBV13; TRBD1 might be the D (5 bases). The ends were cut back, 5 bases at V and 7 bases at J, with 23 bases in the middle. Germline lookup yields CDR1 PRHDT and CDR2 FYEKMQ (reference sequence). This CDR3 spans 16 amino acids. The CDR3 protein is CASSLGRQALQGGYTF. CDR3 nucleotides: TGTGCCAGCAGCCTTGGGAGGCAAGCGCTCCAGGGTGGCTACACCTTC.

This chain connects TRBV5-1 to TRBJ2-3; D may be TRBD1 (6 bases). Between the trimmed V and J ends, which lost 5 bases and 0 bases, there was a span of 10 bases. Germline V gene sequence: CDR1 SGHRS, CDR2 YFSETQ. This CDR3 is 14 amino acids long. The DNA of the CDR3 is TGCGCCAGCAGGGGACAATTTAGCACAGATACGCAGTATTTT. This sequence encodes CASRGQFSTDTQYF.

This clone showed up just a few times. This rearrangement joins TRBV19 to TRBJ1-2, with D perhaps matching TRBD1 (6 bases). The CDR3 is 13 amino acids. The V gene's germline CDR1 is LNHDA and CDR2 SQIVND (reference sequence). Trimming removed 3 bases at V and 7 bases at J, with 12 bases between. The CDR3 bases are TGTGCCAGTAGTATCAACAGGGTTGGTGGCTACACCTTC. This translates into CASSINRVGGYTF.

The chain joins TRBV27 to TRBJ2-7; 9 nucleotides line up with TRBD1. The trim removed 5 bases at V and 9 bases at J, leaving 11 bases unmatched. Germline V gene sequence: CDR1 MNHEY, CDR2 SMNVEV (reference sequence). This CDR3 is built from 14 residues. The CDR3 protein is CASSQTIQGAVQYF. CDR3 sequence (DNA): TGTGCCAGCAGTCAAACTATACAGGGGGCGGTGCAGTACTTC.

The V gene is TRBV5-1, the J gene TRBJ2-7, with 7 bases that match TRBD2. CDR1 SGHRS and CDR2 YFSETQ come from the germline V gene. The CDR3 sequence is 17 residues long. V lost 4 bases, J lost 1 base, and 14 bases stayed unmatched. CDR3 protein: CASSLGTITGTSYEQYF. DNA of the CDR3: TGCGCCAGCAGCCTCGGGACTATCACTGGTACGTCCTACGAGCAGTACTTC.

This clone has only one observation. The chain is built from TRBV18 and TRBJ2-3; D is unclear. Per germline, CDR1 KGHSH and CDR2 LQKENI. Trimming removed 5 bases from V and 6 bases from J, with 12 bases in between. This CDR3 contains 13 residues. The CDR3: CASSVVERDTQYF. CDR3 nucleotides: TGTGCCAGCTCAGTTGTCGAGAGGGATACGCAGTATTTT.

The chain is built from TRBV9 and TRBJ2-3; D not certain. CDR3 size: 14 residues. Trimming pared 4 bases from V and 2 bases from J, leaving 11 bases between. CDR1 is SGDLS, CDR2 YYNGEE, per germline. The CDR3 sequence: CASSTDSLTDTQYF. The CDR3, as DNA: TGTGCCAGCAGCACAGACTCTCTCACAGATACGCAGTATTTT.